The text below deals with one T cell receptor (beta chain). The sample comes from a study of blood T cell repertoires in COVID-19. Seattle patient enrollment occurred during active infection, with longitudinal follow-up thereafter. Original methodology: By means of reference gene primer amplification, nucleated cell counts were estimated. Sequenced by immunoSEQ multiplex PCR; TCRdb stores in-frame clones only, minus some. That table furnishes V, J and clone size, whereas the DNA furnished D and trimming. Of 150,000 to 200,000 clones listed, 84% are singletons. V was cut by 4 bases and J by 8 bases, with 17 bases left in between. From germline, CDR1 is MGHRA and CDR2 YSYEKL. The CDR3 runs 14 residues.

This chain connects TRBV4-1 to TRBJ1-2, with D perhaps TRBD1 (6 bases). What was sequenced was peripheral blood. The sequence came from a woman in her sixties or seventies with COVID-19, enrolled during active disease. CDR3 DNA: TGCGCCAGCAGCCCCGGGGACCAGGGGCGAGGCTACACCTTC. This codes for CASSPGDQGRGYTF.